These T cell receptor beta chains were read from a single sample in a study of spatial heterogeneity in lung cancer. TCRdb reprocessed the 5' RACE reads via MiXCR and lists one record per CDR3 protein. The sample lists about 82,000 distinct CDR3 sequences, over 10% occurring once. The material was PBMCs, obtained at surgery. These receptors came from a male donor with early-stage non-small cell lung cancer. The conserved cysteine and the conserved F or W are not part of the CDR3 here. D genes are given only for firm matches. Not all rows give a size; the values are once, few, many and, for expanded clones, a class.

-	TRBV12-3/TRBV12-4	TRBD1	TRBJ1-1	ASSTGGPEAF
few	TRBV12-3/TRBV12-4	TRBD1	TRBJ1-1	ASSTRTGRNTEAF
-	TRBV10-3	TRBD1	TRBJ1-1	AIAFPPGQGSGGNTEAF
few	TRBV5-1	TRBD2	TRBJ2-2	ASSLGGSDPPGELF
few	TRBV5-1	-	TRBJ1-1	ASRQYQNTEAF
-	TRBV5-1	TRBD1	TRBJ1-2	ASSTGTEYGYT
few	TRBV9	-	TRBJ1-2	ASSVGEVWGGYT
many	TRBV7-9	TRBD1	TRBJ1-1	ASRDRTPEAF
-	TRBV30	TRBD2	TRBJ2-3	AWSLAGGQADTQY
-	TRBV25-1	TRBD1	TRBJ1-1	ASSDDRGPAEAF
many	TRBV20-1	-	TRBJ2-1	SARDPNLSYNEQF
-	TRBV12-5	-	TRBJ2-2	ASGYFATGELF
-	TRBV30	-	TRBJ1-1	AWKSGPVSTEAF
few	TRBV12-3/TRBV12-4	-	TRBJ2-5	ASSFRSSGAQETQY
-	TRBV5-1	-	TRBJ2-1	ASSLVFGGGPYNEQF
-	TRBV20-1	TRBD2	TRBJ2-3	SAPGASGNTDTQY
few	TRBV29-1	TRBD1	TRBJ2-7	SASVGTGQSEQY
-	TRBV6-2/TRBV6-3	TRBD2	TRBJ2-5	ASSYVRAGGQETQY
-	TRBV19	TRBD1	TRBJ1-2	ASSPDREGYGYT
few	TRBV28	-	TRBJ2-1	ASSLSAGKQF
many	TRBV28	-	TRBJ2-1	ASSPDVSEGYEQF
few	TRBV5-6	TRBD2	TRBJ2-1	ASRPDSGGAYNEQF
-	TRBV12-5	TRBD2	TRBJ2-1	ATGTIGFSYNEQF
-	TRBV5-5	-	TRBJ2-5	ASSLAQGQETQY
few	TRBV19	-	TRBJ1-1	ASSMAHGTEAF
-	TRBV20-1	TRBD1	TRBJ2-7	SATRGQGYEQY
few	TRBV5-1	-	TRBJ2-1	ASSLDSGVSYNEQF